These T cell receptor beta chains were read from a single sample in a study of T cell responses to AZD1222 COVID-19 vaccine. The protocol was immunoSEQ multiplex PCR, while the TCRdb copy is restricted to in-frame clones and leaves out a portion. Of 25,000 to 35,000 clones listed, about 93% are singletons. Sequencing was performed on peripheral blood, taken on day 0 of AZD1222 vaccination. The receptors shown here come from an adult in good health. The CDR3 runs from the conserved cysteine through the conserved F or W. The order of the fields is clone size, D gene, J gene, CDR3 length, V gene, CDR3 protein, CDR3 DNA. The D gene is left open where the match is weak. Rows give clone size only sometimes, using once, few, many, or a class for an expanded clone.

>-|-|TRBJ2-1|14|TRBV5-5
CASSLSPIYNEQFF
TGTGCCAGCAGCTTGTCTCCTATCTACAATGAGCAGTTCTTC
>-|TRBD1|TRBJ1-4|15|TRBV5-1
CASSPGQGQSEKLFF
TGCGCCAGCAGCCCGGGACAGGGGCAATCTGAAAAACTGTTTTTT
>-|-|TRBJ2-7|15|TRBV5-4
CASSLAQRASYEQYF
TGTGCCAGCAGCTTGGCACAGCGGGCTTCCTACGAGCAGTACTTC
>-|TRBD1|TRBJ1-2|13|TRBV2
CASKDREKYGYTF
TGTGCCAGCAAGGACAGGGAGAAGTATGGCTACACCTTC
>-|-|TRBJ1-3|16|TRBV21-1
CASSNWGRSRGDTIYF
TGTGCCAGCAGCAATTGGGGCAGGTCGCGCGGGGACACCATATATTTT
>-|TRBD1|TRBJ1-2|13|TRBV12-3/TRBV12-4
CASSFTGDYGYTF
TGTGCCAGCAGTTTTACAGGGGACTATGGCTACACCTTC
>once|-|TRBJ2-7|14|TRBV19
CASSYQGGPYEQYF
TGTGCCAGTAGTTACCAGGGGGGTCCCTACGAGCAGTACTTC
>medium-sized|TRBD1|TRBJ1-1|15|TRBV7-9
CASTGTGDSNTEAFF
TGTGCCAGCACCGGGACAGGGGACTCCAACACTGAAGCTTTCTTT
>-|TRBD1|TRBJ1-1|13|TRBV12-3/TRBV12-4
CASSRQGRTEAFF
TGTGCCAGCAGCCGACAGGGGAGGACTGAAGCTTTCTTT
>-|-|TRBJ1-1|13|TRBV18
CASSPPGNTEAFF
TGTGCCAGCTCACCACCCGGGAACACTGAAGCTTTCTTT
>-|-|TRBJ1-5|15|TRBV5-6
CASSLRGWGNQPQHF
TGTGCCAGCAGCTTGAGGGGCTGGGGCAATCAGCCCCAGCATTTT
>-|-|TRBJ1-2|12|TRBV28
CASRSSGGGYTF
TGTGCCAGCAGAAGCAGTGGTGGGGGATACACCTTC
>-|TRBD2|TRBJ2-1|18|TRBV3-1/TRBV3-2
CASSDLGLAGVTGNEQFF
TGTGCCAGCAGCGACCTAGGACTAGCGGGAGTCACTGGCAATGAGCAGTTCTTC
>-|-|TRBJ1-6|14|TRBV4-1
CASSQETGNSPLHF
TGCGCCAGCAGCCAAGAAACGGGGAATTCACCCCTCCACTTT
>-|-|TRBJ1-5|15|TRBV18
CASSLDSGLNQPQHF
TGTGCCAGCTCCCTCGATTCGGGCCTCAATCAGCCCCAGCATTTT
>-|-|TRBJ2-5|15|TRBV7-6
CASSSAAGDGETQYF
TGTGCCAGCAGCTCGGCGGCCGGAGATGGAGAGACCCAGTACTTC
>-|TRBD2|TRBJ2-3|16|TRBV6-6
CASRYVAGGSTDTQYF
TGTGCCAGCAGATACGTAGCGGGAGGAAGCACAGATACGCAGTATTTT
>-|TRBD1|TRBJ2-1|15|TRBV6-2/TRBV6-3
CASSDGQGKRDEQFF
TGTGCCAGCAGTGACGGACAGGGGAAGAGGGATGAGCAGTTCTTC
>-|-|TRBJ1-5|13|TRBV12-3/TRBV12-4
CASSLGPSQPQHF
TGTGCCAGCAGTTTGGGCCCATCTCAGCCCCAGCATTTT
>-|TRBD1|TRBJ1-5|15|TRBV5-8
CASSTDRGPYQPQHF
TGTGCCAGCAGCACGGACAGGGGGCCGTATCAGCCCCAGCATTTT
>-|TRBD2|TRBJ2-1|14|TRBV3-1/TRBV3-2
CASSPSGRRGEQFF
TGTGCCAGCAGCCCTAGCGGGAGACGGGGTGAGCAGTTCTTC
>-|-|TRBJ2-1|14|TRBV6-5
CASSRGTDYNEQFF
TGTGCCAGCAGTCGCGGGACAGATTACAATGAGCAGTTCTTC
>-|TRBD1|TRBJ2-7|13|TRBV5-6
CASRPGGGYEQYF
TGTGCCAGCAGGCCAGGGGGCGGCTACGAGCAGTACTTC
>once|TRBD1|TRBJ2-5|15|TRBV18
CASSPSTGVRETQYF
TGTGCCAGCTCACCATCCACAGGGGTTAGAGAGACCCAGTACTTC
>-|TRBD1|TRBJ1-4|14|TRBV7-9
CASSWPGGGEKLFF
TGTGCCAGCAGCTGGCCAGGGGGAGGTGAAAAACTGTTTTTT
>-|-|TRBJ2-4|17|TRBV21-1
CASSPHLSGGIKNIQYF
TGTGCCAGCAGCCCCCACCTTAGCGGGGGGATTAAAAACATTCAGTACTTC
>-|TRBD1|TRBJ2-3|16|TRBV15
CATSSRQGIVRDTQYF
TGTGCCACCAGCAGCAGACAGGGAATTGTTAGAGATACGCAGTATTTT
>-|-|TRBJ2-4|12|TRBV2
CAIQVAKNIQYF
TGTGCCATCCAAGTAGCCAAAAACATTCAGTACTTC
>-|TRBD1|TRBJ1-6|15|TRBV5-5
CASSLGQGHNSPLHF
TGTGCCAGCAGCTTGGGACAGGGGCATAATTCACCCCTCCACTTT
>-|TRBD1|TRBJ1-1|15|TRBV10-3
CATAGTGGGLTEAFF
TGTGCCACCGCCGGGACAGGGGGCGGACTGACTGAAGCTTTCTTT
>-|TRBD1|TRBJ1-5|16|TRBV19
CASSLHPGQGIQPQHF
TGTGCCAGTAGTTTACATCCGGGACAGGGTATTCAGCCCCAGCATTTT
>-|-|TRBJ2-2|12|TRBV24-1
CATSFGSGELFF
TGTGCCACCAGTTTCGGGTCCGGGGAGCTGTTTTTT